This T cell receptor beta chain was recovered during a study of T-cell memory formation after mild COVID-19. About the research overall: In these data, TCR clusters were largely donor specific. Whole-study findings and limits: Some clones that responded were present in memory (sampled pre-infection), which suggests cross-reactive memory joined. Contracting clones, day 15 to 85, had balanced CD4/CD8, and later expanders favored CD4+.

5'RACE, which relied on constant-segment primers, yielded TCR alpha and TCR beta cDNA libraries carrying sample barcodes and UMIs. MiXCR, run by TCRdb on the 5' RACE reads, gives a single entry per CDR3 protein. The sample holds about 620,000 distinct CDR3 sequences, approximately 19% seen once. Note on this clonotype: Its matching antigen is unknown.

Trimming removed 3 bases from V and 3 bases from J, with 9 bases in between. Germline loops: CDR1 SGHNT, CDR2 YENEEA. This CDR3 comprises 14 residues. The receptor comes from an adult woman who had mild COVID-19 (a few samples of this study predate the infection). Cell type and time point are not known. J is TRBJ2-1 and V is TRBV11-3; a possible D gene is TRBD2 (5 bases). What was sequenced was PBMCs or a T cell subset sorted from them (not recorded which). CDR3 bases: TGTGCCAGCAGCTTCGAGGGAAACTACAATGAGCAGTTCTTC. The encoded protein is CASSFEGNYNEQFF. Drawing the rest from reference TRBV11-3 and TRBJ2-1, the complete variable domain is EAGVVQSPRYKIIEKKQPVAFWCNPISGHNTLYWYLQNLGQGPELLIRYENEEAVDDSQLPKDRFSAERLKGVDSTLKIQPAELGDSAVYLCASSFEGNYNEQFFGPGTRLTVL.